Given below is one TCR beta chain in context. Its antigen is unidentified. Assay used: immunoSEQ multiplex PCR; TCRdb lists only in-frame clones, some missing. The sample includes more than 25,000 clones, roughly 83% seen only once; the top ten take around a third. The entry originates in a study of OX40 agonist ivuxolimab in advanced cancers. Notes on the study in general: Among T cells, CD8+ cells averaged more expanded clones than CD4+ cells.

V was cut by 0 bases and J by 1 base, with 10 bases left in between. Germline V gene data show CDR1 as MGHRA and CDR2 as YSYEKL. The CDR3 totals 15 residues. The sample consisted of CD4+ or CD8+ T cells sorted from blood, taken in a trial of the OX40 agonist ivuxolimab. The clonotype comes from an adult with an advanced solid tumor such as melanoma, head and neck, liver or kidney cancer. The rearrangement links TRBV4-1 to TRBJ2-7; D unclear. The CDR3 protein is CASSQEDKGSYEQYF. In DNA form, the CDR3 reads TGCGCCAGCAGCCAAGAGGATAAGGGATCCTACGAGCAGTACTTC.